This T cell receptor beta chain derives from a study of blood T cell repertoires in COVID-19. Study-wide background: PBMCs, B-cell-depleted T cells, or T cells provided the cDNA or gDNA that made up the material.

This clone was seen only a few times. Germline loops: CDR1 PRHDT, CDR2 FYEKMQ (reference sequence). J was trimmed by 8 bases and V by 5 bases; bases with no gene match: 13. The CDR3 totals 15 residues. Enrolled during active infection, Seattle patients were then followed longitudinally. Authors' processing steps: Using reference gene primer amplification, nucleated cell counts were estimated. Only in-frame clones appear in the TCRdb table, and some are missing; sequencing was by immunoSEQ multiplex PCR. The V and J calls and the clone size are those of that table, but D and trimming were determined from the DNA. The sample consists of under 250,000 clones, approximately 85% of them appearing once.

Specimen: peripheral blood. The receptor was isolated from an elderly woman with COVID-19, enrolled during active disease. The chain carries TRBV13 and TRBJ1-2, with TRBD1 matching 8 bases. The CDR3 DNA sequence: TGTGCCAGCAGCCCCCGAGACAGGGGTTTAGTCGGCTACACCTTC. This gives the protein CASSPRDRGLVGYTF.